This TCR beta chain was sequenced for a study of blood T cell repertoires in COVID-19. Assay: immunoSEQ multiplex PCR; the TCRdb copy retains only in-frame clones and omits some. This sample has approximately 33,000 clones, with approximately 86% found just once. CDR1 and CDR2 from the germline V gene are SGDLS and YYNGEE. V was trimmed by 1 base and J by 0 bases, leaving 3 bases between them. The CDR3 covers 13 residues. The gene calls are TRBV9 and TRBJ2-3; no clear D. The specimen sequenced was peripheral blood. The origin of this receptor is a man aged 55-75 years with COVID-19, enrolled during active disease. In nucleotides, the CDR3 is TGTGCCAGCAGCGTAACTAGCACAGATACGCAGTATTTT. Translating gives CASSVTSTDTQYF.